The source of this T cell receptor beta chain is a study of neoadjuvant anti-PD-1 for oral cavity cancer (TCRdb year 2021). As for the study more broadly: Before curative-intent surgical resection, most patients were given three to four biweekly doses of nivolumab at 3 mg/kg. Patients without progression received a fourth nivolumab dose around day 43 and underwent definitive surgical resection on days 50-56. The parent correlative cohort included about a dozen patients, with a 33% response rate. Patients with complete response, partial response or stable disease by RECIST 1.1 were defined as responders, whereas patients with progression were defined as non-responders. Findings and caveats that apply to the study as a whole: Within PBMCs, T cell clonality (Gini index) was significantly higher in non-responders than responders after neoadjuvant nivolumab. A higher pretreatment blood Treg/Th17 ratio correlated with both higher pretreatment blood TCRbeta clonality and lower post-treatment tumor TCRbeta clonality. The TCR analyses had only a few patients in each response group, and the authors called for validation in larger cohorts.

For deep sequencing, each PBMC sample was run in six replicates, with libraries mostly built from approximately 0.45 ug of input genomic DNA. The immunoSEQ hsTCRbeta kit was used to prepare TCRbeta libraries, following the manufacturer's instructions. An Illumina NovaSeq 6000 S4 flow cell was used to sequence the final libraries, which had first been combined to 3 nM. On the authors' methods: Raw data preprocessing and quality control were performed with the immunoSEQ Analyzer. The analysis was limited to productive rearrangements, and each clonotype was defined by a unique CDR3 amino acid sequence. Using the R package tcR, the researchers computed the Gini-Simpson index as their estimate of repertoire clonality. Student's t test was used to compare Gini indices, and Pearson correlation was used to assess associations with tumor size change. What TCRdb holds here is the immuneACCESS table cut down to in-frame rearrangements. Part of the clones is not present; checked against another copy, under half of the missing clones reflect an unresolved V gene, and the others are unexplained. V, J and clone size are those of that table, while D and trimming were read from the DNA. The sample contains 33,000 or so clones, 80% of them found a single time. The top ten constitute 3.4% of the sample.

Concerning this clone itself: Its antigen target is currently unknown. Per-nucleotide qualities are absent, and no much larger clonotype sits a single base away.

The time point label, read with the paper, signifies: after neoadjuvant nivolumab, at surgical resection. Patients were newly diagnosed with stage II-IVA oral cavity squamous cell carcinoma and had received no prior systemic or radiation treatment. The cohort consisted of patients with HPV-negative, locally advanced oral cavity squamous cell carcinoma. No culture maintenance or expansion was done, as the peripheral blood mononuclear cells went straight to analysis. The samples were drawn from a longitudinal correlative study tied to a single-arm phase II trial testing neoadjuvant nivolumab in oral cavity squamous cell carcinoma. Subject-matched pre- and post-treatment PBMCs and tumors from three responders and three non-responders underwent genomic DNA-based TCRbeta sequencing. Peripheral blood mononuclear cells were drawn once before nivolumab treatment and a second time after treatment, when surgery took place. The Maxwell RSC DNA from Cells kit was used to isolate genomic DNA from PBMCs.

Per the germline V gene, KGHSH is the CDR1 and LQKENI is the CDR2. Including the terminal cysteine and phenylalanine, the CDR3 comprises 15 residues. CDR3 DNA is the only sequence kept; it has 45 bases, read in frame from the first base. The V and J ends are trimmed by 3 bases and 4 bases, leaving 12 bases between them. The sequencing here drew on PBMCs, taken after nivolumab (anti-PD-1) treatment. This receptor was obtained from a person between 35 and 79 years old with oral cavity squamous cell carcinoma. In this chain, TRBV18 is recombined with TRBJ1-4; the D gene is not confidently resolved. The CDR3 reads CASSPINGLNEKLFF. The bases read TGTGCCAGCTCACCGATAAACGGCCTTAATGAAAAACTGTTTTTT.